This is a list of T cell receptor beta chains from one sample in a study of blood T cell repertoires in COVID-19. This table comes from immunoSEQ multiplex PCR, and its TCRdb copy is limited to in-frame clones, with some not included. The repertoire holds some 220,000 clones, with roughly four fifths as singletons. Sequences were obtained from peripheral blood. These receptors originate from a woman aged 30 to 39 who had recovered from COVID-19. Each CDR3 is given with its conserved first and last residue. A D gene is named only where the DNA matches it firmly. Size is omitted from some rows. Given values are once, few, many or a class for expanded clones.

>-|TRBV27|TRBJ2-1|TRBD2
TGTGCCAGTTTACCGGGACTAGCCCCCGGCCACAATGAGCAGTTCTTC
CASLPGLAPGHNEQFF
>-|TRBV4-1|TRBJ2-5|TRBD2
TGCGCCAGCAGCCTTTTCCCCCCCCGACTAGCGGGCGCGGGGTACCAAGAGACCCAGTACTTC
CASSLFPPRLAGAGYQETQYF
>-|TRBV5-4|TRBJ2-7|TRBD1
TGTGCCAGCAGCTTGGACAGGGGGTTTGTCCTCGAGCAGTACTTC
CASSLDRGFVLEQYF
>-|TRBV2|TRBJ2-5|TRBD2
TGTGCCTCCGGGGGGGTACCAGAGACCCAGTACTTC
CASGGVPETQYF
>-|TRBV6-5|TRBJ2-5|TRBD1
TGTGCCAGCAGTCCAGACAGGGGAGAGACCCAGTACTTC
CASSPDRGETQYF
>-|TRBV7-3|TRBJ2-6|TRBD1
TGTGCCAGCAGCTTCGGGACAGGGAGTGCTGGGGCCAACGTCCTGACTTTC
CASSFGTGSAGANVLTF
>-|TRBV5-6|TRBJ2-1|TRBD2
TGTGCCAGCAGCTTGAAAGCGGGAGGGTTTATAGGAAATGAGCAGTTCTTC
CASSLKAGGFIGNEQFF
>-|TRBV7-3|TRBJ2-5|TRBD2
TGTGCCAGCAGCATGGGACTACGTAAACAAGAGACCCAGTACTTC
CASSMGLRKQETQYF
>-|TRBV29-1|TRBJ2-1|TRBD2
TGCAGCGTTTATAGCGGGGGGGCCTCCAATGAGCAGTTCTTC
CSVYSGGASNEQFF
>few|TRBV29-1|TRBJ1-4|-
TGCAGCGTTAAGGGGCAGTCAAATGAAAAACTGTTTTTT
CSVKGQSNEKLFF
>-|TRBV5-4|TRBJ2-2|-
TGTGCCAGCAGCTGGGGAGCGGGGAACACCGGGGAGCTGTTTTTT
CASSWGAGNTGELFF
>-|TRBV6-5|TRBJ1-5|-
TGTGCCAGCGTAATACCGGGCAATCAGCCCCAGCATTTT
CASVIPGNQPQHF
>-|TRBV18|TRBJ2-7|TRBD1
TGTGCCAGCTCACCCGGGACAGGTAACCACGAGCAGTACTTC
CASSPGTGNHEQYF
>-|TRBV5-4|TRBJ2-7|-
TGTGCCAGCAGCTTCCTCCGGGACACAGCTTCCTACGAGCAGTACTTC
CASSFLRDTASYEQYF
>few|TRBV7-3|TRBJ2-1|TRBD2
TGTGCCAGCAGCTTTAGCGGGGGTTGGGACAATGAGCAGTTCTTC
CASSFSGGWDNEQFF
>-|TRBV28|TRBJ2-7|-
TGTGCCAGCAGCCCGACTAGTAAGATGTACGAGCAGTACTTC
CASSPTSKMYEQYF
>-|TRBV27|TRBJ1-6|TRBD1
TGTGCCAGCACTCACCCGGACAGGGTTAATTCACCCCTCCACTTT
CASTHPDRVNSPLHF
>-|TRBV11-3|TRBJ2-2|-
TGTGCCAGCAGCGTCCAATTGGCAGGGGCCCGAAGCGGGGAGCTGTTTTTT
CASSVQLAGARSGELFF
>-|TRBV2|TRBJ2-7|TRBD2
TGTGCCAGCGTGGCGGGGGGCTACGAGCAGTACTTC
CASVAGGYEQYF
>-|TRBV9|TRBJ2-2|-
TGTGCCAGCAGCACCTCACGGGCGGGTCCCGACACCGGGGAGCTGTTTTTT
CASSTSRAGPDTGELFF
>-|TRBV6-5|TRBJ1-1|-
TGTGCCAGCAGTTACTCGAGTAGGGGCGGCACTGAAGCTTTCTTT
CASSYSSRGGTEAFF
>-|TRBV6-1|TRBJ2-5|TRBD2
TGTGCCAGCAGTGAGGCTAGCGGGAGACAAGAGACCCAGTACTTC
CASSEASGRQETQYF
>-|TRBV29-1|TRBJ2-7|-
TGCAGCGTAAAGCGGGTAGACTCCTACGAGCAGTACTTC
CSVKRVDSYEQYF
>-|TRBV28|TRBJ1-2|-
TGTGCCAGCACCTCAAGGGGGGGAGGCTACACCTTC
CASTSRGGGYTF
>-|TRBV28|TRBJ2-7|TRBD2
TGTGCCAGCAGTGGTACTAGCGGGAGGTCAACCTACGAGCAGTACTTC
CASSGTSGRSTYEQYF
>few|TRBV6-5|TRBJ1-1|-
TGTGCCAGCAGTTTACAACTGAACACTGAAGCTTTCTTT
CASSLQLNTEAFF
>-|TRBV5-6|TRBJ1-1|-
TGTGCCAGCAGCTTGGCGGGTCACCCGGCTTTCTTT
CASSLAGHPAFF
>-|TRBV11-2|TRBJ2-3|-
TGTGCCAGCAGCTTAGATTCTAGGTCAGATACGCAGTATTTT
CASSLDSRSDTQYF
>-|TRBV10-3|TRBJ1-2|-
TGTGCCATCAGGAAAGCAGGGGCTCATGGCTACACCTTC
CAIRKAGAHGYTF
>-|TRBV15|TRBJ2-2|TRBD1
TGTGCCACCGGGACAGGGCCTGGGACCGGGGAGCTGTTTTTT
CATGTGPGTGELFF
>-|TRBV24-1|TRBJ1-2|-
TGTGCCACCAGTGACCCTGAGGGGGGGAACTATGGCTACACCTTC
CATSDPEGGNYGYTF
>-|TRBV18|TRBJ1-3|-
TGTGCCAGCTCACCCTCTATGGCGGGTTTTGAAAACACCATATATTTT
CASSPSMAGFENTIYF
>-|TRBV3-1/TRBV3-2|TRBJ2-5|-
TGTGCCAGCAGTCGGTTCGAGGGACACAATCAAGAGACCCAGTACTTC
CASSRFEGHNQETQYF
>-|TRBV24-1|TRBJ2-3|TRBD2
TGTGCCACCAGTGATTTCGCAGCGGGACGCACAGATACGCAGTATTTT
CATSDFAAGRTDTQYF
>-|TRBV5-4|TRBJ2-6|-
TGTGCCAGCAGCGGGGTGAAAGCCGGGGGCTCTGGGGCCAACGTCCTGACTTTC
CASSGVKAGGSGANVLTF
>-|TRBV4-2|TRBJ2-3|TRBD1
TGTGCCAGCAGCCAGAGACAGGACAGGGATACGCAGTATTTT
CASSQRQDRDTQYF
>-|TRBV7-6|TRBJ2-7|TRBD1
TGTGCCAGCAGCTTAGGGTTGGACAGGGCGTACGAGCAGTACTTC
CASSLGLDRAYEQYF
>-|TRBV10-3|TRBJ1-1|TRBD1
TGTGCCATCAGCCGGGACAGGGGGAACACTGAAGCTTTCTTT
CAISRDRGNTEAFF
>-|TRBV10-2|TRBJ2-5|-
TGCGCCAGCAGTGAGGTCAGATGGGAGACCCAGTACTTC
CASSEVRWETQYF
>-|TRBV5-1|TRBJ1-4|-
TGCGCCAGCAGCCCCCCCACAGGGAGGGGTGAAAAACTGTTTTTT
CASSPPTGRGEKLFF
>-|TRBV28|TRBJ2-3|-
TGTGCCAGCAGTTTAAATGGAGGGGGCGCGGTCAGCACAGATACGCAGTATTTT
CASSLNGGGAVSTDTQYF
>-|TRBV14|TRBJ2-5|-
TGTGCCAGCAGCCAGAGCGGAGAGACCCAGTACTTC
CASSQSGETQYF
>-|TRBV5-4|TRBJ1-2|-
TGTGCCAGCAGCTTAGGACAGTTCTCCTATGGCTACACCTTC
CASSLGQFSYGYTF
>-|TRBV19|TRBJ2-3|TRBD2
TGTGCCAGTAGCAGTAGCGGGAGAACAGATACGCAGTATTTT
CASSSSGRTDTQYF
>-|TRBV6-6|TRBJ2-7|TRBD2
TGTGCCAGCAGTCCGACTAGCGTCTCCTACGAGCAGTACTTC
CASSPTSVSYEQYF
>-|TRBV11-1|TRBJ2-7|-
TGTGCCAGCAGCCCACGGGGTGTCGGGGAGCAGTACTTC
CASSPRGVGEQYF
>once|TRBV19|TRBJ1-5|TRBD1
TGTGCCACCACCGAGACAGGGACAAGCAATCAGCCCCAGCATTTT
CATTETGTSNQPQHF
>-|TRBV19|TRBJ2-5|-
TGTGCCAGTAGTATCTTGCTCGCAGAAAAAGAGACCCAGTACTTC
CASSILLAEKETQYF
>-|TRBV27|TRBJ1-5|TRBD1
TGTGCCAGCCGGACAGGGGTCGGGAATCAGCCCCAGCATTTT
CASRTGVGNQPQHF
>-|TRBV5-1|TRBJ2-7|TRBD2
TGCGCCAGCAGCCCACGAACGGCCAGCGGGAGGCCCGAGCAGTACTTC
CASSPRTASGRPEQYF
>-|TRBV28|TRBJ1-3|-
TGTGCCAGCATTGTAGCTTCGGGAAACACCATATATTTT
CASIVASGNTIYF
>-|TRBV12-5|TRBJ2-2|-
TGTGCTAGTGGTTTGGTACTGGGGCAGGGCGGTCCCGGGGAGCTGTTTTTT
CASGLVLGQGGPGELFF
>once|TRBV3-1/TRBV3-2|TRBJ1-1|-
TGTGCCAGCAGCGATTCCCAGGCTTACAACACTGAAGCTTTCTTT
CASSDSQAYNTEAFF
>-|TRBV4-1|TRBJ2-4|TRBD1
TGCGCCAGCAGCCAAGAAGGGGGCCGACTAGCCAAAAACATTCAGTACTTC
CASSQEGGRLAKNIQYF
>-|TRBV6-6|TRBJ2-1|TRBD2
TGTGCCAGCACCCCCCAGGGACTAGCATACAATGAGCAGTTCTTC
CASTPQGLAYNEQFF
>-|TRBV6-1|TRBJ1-2|-
TGTGCCAGCAGTGACGCAGGGTTCTGGGACTATGGCTACACCTTC
CASSDAGFWDYGYTF
>-|TRBV7-9|TRBJ2-1|TRBD1
TGTGCCAGCAGCTCCCTCAGGGACAGGGGGTACAATGAGCAGTTCTTC
CASSSLRDRGYNEQFF